A few counts support the clone carrying this T cell receptor (beta chain). The V segment lost 3 bases and the J segment 3 bases; nucleotides outside the gene matches: 0. This CDR3 has 14 residues. Germline lookup yields CDR1 SGHNT and CDR2 YENEEA. Per the authors' pipeline: Quantification of nucleated cells was approximated via reference gene primer amplification. Libraries were prepared by immunoSEQ multiplex PCR; TCRdb keeps only in-frame clonotypes and omits some of them. V and J calls and clone size are those listed in that table; D and trimming were worked out from the DNA. The sample consists of roughly 350,000 clones, roughly 85% of them appearing once. The record originates from a study of blood T cell repertoires in COVID-19. About the study: There were acute and convalescent COVID-19 samples, and they came from the United States, Italy and Spain. Nucleic acid was either cDNA or gDNA, and it came from T cells, B-cell-depleted T cells, or PBMCs.

The clonotype comes from a woman aged 18-30 years with acute or convalescent COVID-19. Sequencing was done on a sample of peripheral blood. The chain couples TRBV11-3 to TRBJ1-4, with 8 bases aligning to TRBD1. This chain's CDR3 is CASSLGQANEKLFF. CDR3 nucleotide sequence: TGTGCCAGCAGCTTGGGACAGGCTAATGAAAAACTGTTTTTT.